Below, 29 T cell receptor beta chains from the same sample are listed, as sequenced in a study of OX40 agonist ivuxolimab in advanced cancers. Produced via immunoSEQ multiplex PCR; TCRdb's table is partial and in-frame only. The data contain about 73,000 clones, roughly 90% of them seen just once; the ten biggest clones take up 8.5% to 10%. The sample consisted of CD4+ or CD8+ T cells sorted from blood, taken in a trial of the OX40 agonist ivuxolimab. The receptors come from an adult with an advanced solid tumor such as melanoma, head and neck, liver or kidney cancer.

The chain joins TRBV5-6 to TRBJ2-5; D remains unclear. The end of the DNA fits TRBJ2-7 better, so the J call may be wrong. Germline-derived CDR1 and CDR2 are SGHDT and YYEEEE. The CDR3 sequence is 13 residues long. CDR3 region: CASSLAPSYEQYF. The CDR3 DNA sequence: TGTGCCAGCAGCCTCGCTCCCTCCTACGAGCAGTACTTC.

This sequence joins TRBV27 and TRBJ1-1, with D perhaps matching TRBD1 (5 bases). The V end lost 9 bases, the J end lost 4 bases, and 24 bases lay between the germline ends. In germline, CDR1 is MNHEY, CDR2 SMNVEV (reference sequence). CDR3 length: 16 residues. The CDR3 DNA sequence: TGTGCCAGTTTCCCCGGGACCGAGCGGATAGGCACTGAAGCTTTCTTT. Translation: CASFPGTERIGTEAFF.

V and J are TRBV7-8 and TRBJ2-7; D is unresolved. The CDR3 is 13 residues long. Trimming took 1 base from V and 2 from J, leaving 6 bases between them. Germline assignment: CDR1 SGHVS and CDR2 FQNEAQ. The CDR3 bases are TGTGCCAGCAGCTTAGGAGTGGCCTACGAGCAGTACTTC. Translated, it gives CASSLGVAYEQYF.

CDR3 in amino acids: CASSLVGYNEQFF. CDR3 bases: TGTGCCAGCAGCTTAGTCGGCTACAATGAGCAGTTCTTC. This rearrangement joins TRBV7-9 to TRBJ2-1; D call uncertain. Germline V gene sequence: CDR1 SEHNR, CDR2 FQNEAQ (reference sequence). Deletions cut 1 base from V and 3 bases from J, with 4 bases between. There are 13 residues in the CDR3.

The CDR3 DNA reads as TGCGCCAGCAGCCAACCGACTAGCGGGGGGGCCCACGAGCAGTACTTC. Translation gives CASSQPTSGGAHEQYF. The J gene is TRBJ2-7, the V gene TRBV4-3; 14 bases agree with TRBD2. V shed 2 bases, J shed 5 bases, and the junction held 5 bases outside the gene matches. This CDR3 is built from 16 residues. Germline V gene data show CDR1 as LGHNA and CDR2 as YSLEER.

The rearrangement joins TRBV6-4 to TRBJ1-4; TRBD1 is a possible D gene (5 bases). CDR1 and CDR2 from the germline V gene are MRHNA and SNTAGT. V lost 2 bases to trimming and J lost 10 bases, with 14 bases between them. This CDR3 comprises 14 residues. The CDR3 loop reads CASSDPTDKAKLFF. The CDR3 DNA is TGTGCCAGCAGTGACCCTACGGACAAGGCAAAACTGTTTTTT.

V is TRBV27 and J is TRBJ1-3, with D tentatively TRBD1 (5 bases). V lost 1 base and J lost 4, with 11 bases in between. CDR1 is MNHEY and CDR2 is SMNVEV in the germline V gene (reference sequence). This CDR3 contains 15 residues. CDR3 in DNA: TGTGCCAGCAGTTTATGGGCAGGGTTCGGAAACACCATATATTTT. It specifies CASSLWAGFGNTIYF.

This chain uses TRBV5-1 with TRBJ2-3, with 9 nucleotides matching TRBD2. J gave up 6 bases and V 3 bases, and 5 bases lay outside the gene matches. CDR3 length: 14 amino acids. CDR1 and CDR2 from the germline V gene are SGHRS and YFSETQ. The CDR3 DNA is TGCGCCAGCAGCTCCTACCTAGCGGGGGATACGCAGTATTTT. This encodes CASSSYLAGDTQYF.

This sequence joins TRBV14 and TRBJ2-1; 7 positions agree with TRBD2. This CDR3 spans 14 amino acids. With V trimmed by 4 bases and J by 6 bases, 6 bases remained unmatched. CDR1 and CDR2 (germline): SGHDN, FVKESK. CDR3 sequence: CASSRPGLPNEQFF. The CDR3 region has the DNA TGTGCCAGCAGCCGCCCGGGACTACCCAATGAGCAGTTCTTC.

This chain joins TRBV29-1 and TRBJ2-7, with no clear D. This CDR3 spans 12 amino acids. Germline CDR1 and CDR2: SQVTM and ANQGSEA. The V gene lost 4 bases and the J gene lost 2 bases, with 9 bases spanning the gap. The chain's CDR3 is CSVVKGAYEQYF. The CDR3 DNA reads TGCAGCGTTGTGAAAGGAGCCTACGAGCAGTACTTC.

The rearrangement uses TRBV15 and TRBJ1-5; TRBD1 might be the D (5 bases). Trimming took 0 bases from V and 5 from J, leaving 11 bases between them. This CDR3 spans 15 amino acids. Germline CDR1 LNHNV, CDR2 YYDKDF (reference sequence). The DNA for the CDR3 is TGTGCCACCAGCAGAGATCGGGGGTTTCATCAGCCCCAGCATTTT. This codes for CATSRDRGFHQPQHF.

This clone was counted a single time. The CDR3 sequence: CASSFRLTGMETQYF. The CDR3 DNA reads as TGTGCCAGCAGCTTTCGTCTTACAGGGATGGAGACCCAGTACTTC. The genes are TRBV12-1 and TRBJ2-5; the table calls TRBD1, which could not be checked here. TRBV12-1 counts as a pseudogene. The CDR3 length is 15 residues.

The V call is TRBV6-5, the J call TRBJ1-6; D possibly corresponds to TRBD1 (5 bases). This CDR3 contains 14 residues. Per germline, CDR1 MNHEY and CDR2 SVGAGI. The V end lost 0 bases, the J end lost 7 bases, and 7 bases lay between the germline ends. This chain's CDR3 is CASSYSGPNSPLHF. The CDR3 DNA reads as TGTGCCAGCAGTTACTCGGGACCCAATTCACCCCTCCACTTT.

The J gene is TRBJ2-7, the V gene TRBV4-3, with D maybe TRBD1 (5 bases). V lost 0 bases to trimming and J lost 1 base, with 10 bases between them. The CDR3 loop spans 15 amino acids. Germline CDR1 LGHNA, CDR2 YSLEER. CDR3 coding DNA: TGCGCCAGCAGCCAAGATAGGGGCAGATCCTACGAGCAGTACTTC. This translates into CASSQDRGRSYEQYF.

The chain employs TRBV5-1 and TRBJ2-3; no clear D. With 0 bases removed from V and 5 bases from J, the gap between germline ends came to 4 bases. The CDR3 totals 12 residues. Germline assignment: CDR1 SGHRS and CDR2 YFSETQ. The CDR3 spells CASSLAGDTQYF. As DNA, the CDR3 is TGCGCCAGCAGCTTGGCGGGAGATACGCAGTATTTT. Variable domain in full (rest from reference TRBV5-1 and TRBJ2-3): KAGVTQTPRYLIKTRGQQVTLSCSPISGHRSVSWYQQTPGQGLQFLFEYFSETQRNKGNFPGRFSGRQFSNSRSEMNVSTLELGDSALYLCASSLAGDTQYFGPGTRLTVL.

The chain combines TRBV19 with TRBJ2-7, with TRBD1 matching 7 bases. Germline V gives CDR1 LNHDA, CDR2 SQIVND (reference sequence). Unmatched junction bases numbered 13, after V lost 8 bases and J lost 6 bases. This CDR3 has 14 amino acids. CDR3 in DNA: TGTGCCAGTTCCCCCCGGGACAGTTCGCGCGAGCAGTACTTC. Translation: CASSPRDSSREQYF.

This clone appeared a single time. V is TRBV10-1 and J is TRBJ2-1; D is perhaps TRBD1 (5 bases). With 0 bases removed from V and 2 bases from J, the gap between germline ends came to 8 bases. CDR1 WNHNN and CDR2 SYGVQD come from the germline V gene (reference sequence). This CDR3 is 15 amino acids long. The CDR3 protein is CASSESMDTYNEQFF. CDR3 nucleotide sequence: TGCGCCAGCAGTGAGTCGATGGACACCTACAATGAGCAGTTCTTC.

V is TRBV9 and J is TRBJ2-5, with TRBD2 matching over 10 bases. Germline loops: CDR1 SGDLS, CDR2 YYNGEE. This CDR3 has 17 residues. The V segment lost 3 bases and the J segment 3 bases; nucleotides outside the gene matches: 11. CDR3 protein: CASSAIDSGGAEETQYF. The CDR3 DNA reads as TGTGCCAGCAGCGCGATAGACAGCGGGGGGGCCGAAGAGACCCAGTACTTC.

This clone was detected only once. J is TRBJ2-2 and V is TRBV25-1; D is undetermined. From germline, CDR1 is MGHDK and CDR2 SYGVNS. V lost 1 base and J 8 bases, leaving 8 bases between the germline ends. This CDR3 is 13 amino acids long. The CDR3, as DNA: TGTGCCAGCAGTGAATTGGCTTGGGGGGAGCTGTTTTTT. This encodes CASSELAWGELFF.

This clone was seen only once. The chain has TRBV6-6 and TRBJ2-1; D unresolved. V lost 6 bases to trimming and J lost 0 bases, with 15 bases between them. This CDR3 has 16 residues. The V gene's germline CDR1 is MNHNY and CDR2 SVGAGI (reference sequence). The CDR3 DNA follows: TGTGCCAGCAGCCCCTCGGCATGGGGCTCCTACAATGAGCAGTTCTTC. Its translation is CASSPSAWGSYNEQFF.

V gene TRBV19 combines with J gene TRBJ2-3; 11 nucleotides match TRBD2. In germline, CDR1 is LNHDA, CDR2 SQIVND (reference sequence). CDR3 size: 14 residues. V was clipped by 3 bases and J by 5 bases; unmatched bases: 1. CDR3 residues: CASSISGGEDTQYF. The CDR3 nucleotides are TGTGCCAGTAGTATTAGCGGGGGGGAAGATACGCAGTATTTT.

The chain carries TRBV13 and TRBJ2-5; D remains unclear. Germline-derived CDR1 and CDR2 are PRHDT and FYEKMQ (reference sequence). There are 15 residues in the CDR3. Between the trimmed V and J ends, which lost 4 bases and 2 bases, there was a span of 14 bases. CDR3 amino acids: CASSYPSTLQETQYF. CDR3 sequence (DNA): TGTGCCAGCAGCTATCCCTCGACACTTCAAGAGACCCAGTACTTC.

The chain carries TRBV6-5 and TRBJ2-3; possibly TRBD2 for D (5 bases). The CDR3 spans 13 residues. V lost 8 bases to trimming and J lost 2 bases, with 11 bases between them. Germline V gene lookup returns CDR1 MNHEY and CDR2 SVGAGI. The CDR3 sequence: CASLGVNTDTQYF. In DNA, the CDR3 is TGTGCCAGCCTCGGGGTCAACACAGATACGCAGTATTTT.

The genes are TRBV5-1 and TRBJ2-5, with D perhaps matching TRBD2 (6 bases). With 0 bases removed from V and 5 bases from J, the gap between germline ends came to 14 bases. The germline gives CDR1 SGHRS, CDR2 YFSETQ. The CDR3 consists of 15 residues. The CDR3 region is CASSLGGGPLETQYF. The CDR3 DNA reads TGCGCCAGCAGCTTGGGTGGAGGGCCACTGGAGACCCAGTACTTC.

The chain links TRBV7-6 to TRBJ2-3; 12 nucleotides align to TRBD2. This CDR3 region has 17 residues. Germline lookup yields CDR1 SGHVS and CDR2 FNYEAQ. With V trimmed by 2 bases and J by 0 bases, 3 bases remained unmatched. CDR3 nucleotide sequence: TGTGCCAGCAGCTTACGGACTAGCGGGGCTAGCACAGATACGCAGTATTTT. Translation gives CASSLRTSGASTDTQYF.

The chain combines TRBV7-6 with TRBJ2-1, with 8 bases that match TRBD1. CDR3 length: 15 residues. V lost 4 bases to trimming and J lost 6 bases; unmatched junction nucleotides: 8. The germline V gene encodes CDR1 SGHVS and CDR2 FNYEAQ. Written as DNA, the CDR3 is TGTGCCAGCAGCTACGGACAGGGCCCGCTCAATGAGCAGTTCTTC. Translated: CASSYGQGPLNEQFF.

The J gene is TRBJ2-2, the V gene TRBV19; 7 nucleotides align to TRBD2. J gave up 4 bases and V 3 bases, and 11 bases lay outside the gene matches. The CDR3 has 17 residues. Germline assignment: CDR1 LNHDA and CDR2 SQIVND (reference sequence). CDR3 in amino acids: CASSMAVLARVTGELFF. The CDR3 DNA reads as TGTGCCAGTAGTATGGCCGTACTAGCGAGAGTCACCGGGGAGCTGTTTTTT.

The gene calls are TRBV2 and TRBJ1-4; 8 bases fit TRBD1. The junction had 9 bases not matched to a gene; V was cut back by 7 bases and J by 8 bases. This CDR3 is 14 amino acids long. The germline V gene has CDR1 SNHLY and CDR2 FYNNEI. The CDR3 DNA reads TGTGCCAGCATCCCCGACAGGGGCTGGGAAAAACTGTTTTTT. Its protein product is CASIPDRGWEKLFF. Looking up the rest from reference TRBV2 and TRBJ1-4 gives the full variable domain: EPEVTQTPSHQVTQMGQEVILRCVPISNHLYFYWYRQILGQKVEFLVSFYNNEISEKSEIFDDQFSVERPDGSNFTLKIRSTKLEDSAMYFCASIPDRGWEKLFFGSGTQLSVL.

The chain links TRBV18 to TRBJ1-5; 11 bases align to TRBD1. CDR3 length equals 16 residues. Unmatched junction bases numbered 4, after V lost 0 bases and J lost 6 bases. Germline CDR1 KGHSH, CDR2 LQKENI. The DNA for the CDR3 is TGTGCCAGCTCACCACCAGGACAGGGGGCGGTTCAGCCCCAGCATTTT. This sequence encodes CASSPPGQGAVQPQHF.